These 12 T cell receptor beta chains were sequenced from one sample in a study of T-cell reconstitution after alpha-beta-depleted transplantation in children. The authors prepared the TCRbeta library with unique molecular identifiers. MiXCR was run by TCRdb on the PCR reads, yielding one entry per CDR3 protein. This sample has under 5,500 distinct CDR3 sequences; 25% occur once, and the top ten carry around 30%. The specimen was PBMCs, mostly from graft donor cells, collected 60 days after TCRalphabeta/CD19-depleted stem cell transplant. The source is a boy in the first two years of life who had a stem cell transplant for SCID, so the T cells may come from the graft donor.

This clonotype was seen many times. The CDR3 reads CASSPPGERYNEQFF. The CDR3 coding sequence is TGTGCCAGCAGCCCACCGGGGGAGAGGTACAATGAGCAGTTCTTC. J is TRBJ2-1 and V is TRBV7-9; D may be TRBD2 (6 bases). The CDR3 spans 15 residues. The germline CDR1 and CDR2 sequences are SEHNR and FQNEAQ (reference sequence). V dropped 5 bases and J dropped 4 bases, with 15 bases sitting between them.

The table lists this clonotype with many counts. The rearrangement uses TRBV4-2 and TRBJ2-1; the D gene is possibly TRBD1 (6 bases). V lost 1 base and J 5 bases, leaving 15 bases between the germline ends. The CDR3 sequence is 16 residues long. Germline CDR1 and CDR2: LGHNA and YNFKEQ. CDR3 bases: TGTGCCAGCAGCCAAGTAGAAAGTGACAGGAACAATGAGCAGTTCTTC. Amino acids: CASSQVESDRNNEQFF.

The rearrangement links TRBV3-1 to TRBJ2-5; 10 nucleotides match TRBD2. V lost 10 bases, J lost 1 base, and 21 bases stayed unmatched. The CDR3 spans 19 residues. Germline CDR1 LGHDT, CDR2 YNNKEL (reference sequence). The CDR3 is CATSQDRVRSGGVQETQYF. In DNA form, the CDR3 reads TGTGCCACCTCCCAAGACCGTGTAAGGAGCGGGGGGGTCCAAGAGACCCAGTACTTC.

There are many counts of this clonotype. The chain recombines TRBV27 with TRBJ1-1; D is ambiguous. The CDR3 covers 13 residues. Germline loops: CDR1 MNHEY, CDR2 SMNVEV (reference sequence). V lost 5 bases and J 3 bases, leaving 10 bases between the germline ends. CDR3 sequence (DNA): TGTGCCAGCAGTGTGACACCCCACACTGAAGCTTTCTTT. As protein: CASSVTPHTEAFF.

This clonotype is termed medium-sized (0.01 to 0.1%). This chain links TRBV10-3 with TRBJ2-2, with D hard to call. CDR1 and CDR2 (germline): ENHRY, SYGVKD. The CDR3 loop spans 16 amino acids. Trimming took 5 bases from V and 2 from J, leaving 15 bases between them. The CDR3 region is CAISPFFGGNTGELFF. DNA of the CDR3: TGTGCCATCAGTCCCTTTTTCGGCGGTAACACCGGGGAGCTGTTTTTT.

In this sample, this clonotype turned up many times. The chain employs TRBV5-1 and TRBJ2-2; no clear D. The V gene's germline CDR1 is SGHRS and CDR2 YFSETQ. The CDR3 totals 12 residues. Trimming removed 6 bases at V and 5 bases at J, with 8 bases between. Here the CDR3 reads CASNPYTGELFF. The CDR3 coding sequence is TGCGCCAGCAACCCATATACCGGGGAGCTGTTTTTT.

The chain has TRBV19 and TRBJ2-1; 12 bases match TRBD2. The CDR3 is 15 residues long. V lost 0 bases to trimming and J lost 7 bases; unmatched junction nucleotides: 1. Germline values: CDR1 LNHDA, CDR2 SQIVND (reference sequence). This chain's CDR3 is CASSIDGTSGNEQFF. CDR3 nucleotide sequence: TGTGCCAGTAGTATAGATGGGACTAGCGGGAATGAGCAGTTCTTC.

In this sample, this clonotype turned up many times. The chain is built from TRBV7-2 and TRBJ2-5, with a tentative D call TRBD2 (7 bases). The CDR3 covers 15 residues. Germline V gene data show CDR1 as SGHTA and CDR2 as FQGNSA. V dropped 5 bases and J dropped 5 bases, with 18 bases sitting between them. This CDR3 reads CASSHRPGGRETQYF. The CDR3 region has the DNA TGTGCCAGCAGCCATCGTCCGGGGGGCCGGGAGACCCAGTACTTC.

Judged by abundance, this clonotype is medium-sized (0.01 to 0.1%). This chain joins TRBV5-5 and TRBJ1-5; the D gene is possibly TRBD1 (6 bases). V lost 0 bases, J lost 4 bases, and 8 bases lay in between. CDR3 length equals 14 residues. CDR1 SGHKS and CDR2 YYEKEE come from the germline V gene (reference sequence). CDR3 bases: TGTGCCAGCAGCTTGGCAGGGGCAAATCAGCCCCAGCATTTT. Residues: CASSLAGANQPQHF.

This clonotype was counted at least ten times. The chain combines TRBV11-3 with TRBJ1-1; D not resolved. The CDR3 loop spans 14 amino acids. The V gene lost 2 bases and the J gene lost 4 bases, with 11 bases spanning the gap. From germline, CDR1 is SGHNT and CDR2 YENEEA. The CDR3: CASSLRGGSTEAFF. The DNA of the CDR3 is TGTGCCAGCAGCTTACGCGGAGGTTCCACTGAAGCTTTCTTT.

This clonotype was seen a single time. The junction shows a germline mismatch at one end, possibly a read error. The chain carries TRBV6-5 and TRBJ2-7; no reliable D call. The CDR3 is 14 amino acids. CDR1 and CDR2 (germline): MNHEY, SVGAGI. The chain's CDR3 is CASSYAVGSCEQYF. The CDR3 coding sequence is TGTGCCAGCAGTTACGCGGTAGGCTCCTGCGAGCAGTACTTC.

This clonotype occurred many times. The chain is built from TRBV7-9 and TRBJ1-4; perhaps TRBD1 as D (5 bases). V was trimmed by 7 bases and J by 2 bases, leaving 11 bases between them. The germline gives CDR1 SEHNR, CDR2 FQNEAQ (reference sequence). This CDR3 comprises 14 residues. The CDR3 loop is CASIPAGTNEKLFF. CDR3 nucleotides: TGTGCCAGCATCCCGGCAGGGACTAATGAAAAACTGTTTTTT.